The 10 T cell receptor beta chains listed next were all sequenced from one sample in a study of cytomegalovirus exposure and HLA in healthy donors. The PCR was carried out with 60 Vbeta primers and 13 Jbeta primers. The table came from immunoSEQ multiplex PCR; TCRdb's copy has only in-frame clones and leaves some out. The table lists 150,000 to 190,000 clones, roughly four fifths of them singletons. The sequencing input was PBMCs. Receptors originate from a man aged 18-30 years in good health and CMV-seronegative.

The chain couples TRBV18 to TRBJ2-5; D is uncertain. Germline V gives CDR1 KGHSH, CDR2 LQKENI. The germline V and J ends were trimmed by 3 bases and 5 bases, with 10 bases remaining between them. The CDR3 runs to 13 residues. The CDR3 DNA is TGTGCCAGCTCACCCCCGGTGAGGGAGACCCAGTACTTC. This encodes CASSPPVRETQYF.

The CDR3, as DNA: TGTGCCAGCAGCTCGTACTTACTAGCGGGAGGCCTGGAGCAGTACTTC. Protein: CASSSYLLAGGLEQYF. The V gene is TRBV5-6, the J gene TRBJ2-7; 12 positions match TRBD2. The CDR3 is 16 amino acids. V shed 3 bases, J shed 7 bases, and the junction held 11 bases outside the gene matches. Per the germline V gene, CDR1 is SGHDT and CDR2 is YYEEEE.

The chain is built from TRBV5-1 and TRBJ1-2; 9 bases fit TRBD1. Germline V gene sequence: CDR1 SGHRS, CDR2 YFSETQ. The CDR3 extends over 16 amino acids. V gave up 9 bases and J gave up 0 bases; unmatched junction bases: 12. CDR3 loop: CANWIRDRASNYGYTF. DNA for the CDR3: TGCGCCAACTGGATCCGGGACAGGGCCTCTAACTATGGCTACACCTTC.

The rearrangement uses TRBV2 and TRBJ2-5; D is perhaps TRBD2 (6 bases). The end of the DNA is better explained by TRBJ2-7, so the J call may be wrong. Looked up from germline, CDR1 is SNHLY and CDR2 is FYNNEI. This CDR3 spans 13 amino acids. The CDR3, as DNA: TGTGCCAGCAGTCTCGGGGGTGACTACGAGCAGTACTTC. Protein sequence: CASSLGGDYEQYF.

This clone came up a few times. The chain's CDR3 is CASSLRGRDQPQHF. The CDR3 DNA follows: TGTGCCAGCAGCTTGCGGGGAAGGGATCAGCCCCAGCATTTT. This rearrangement joins TRBV5-6 to TRBJ1-5; D unclear. Trimming took off 1 base at V and 5 bases at J, with 10 bases between the two ends. Germline loops: CDR1 SGHDT, CDR2 YYEEEE. The CDR3 totals 14 residues.

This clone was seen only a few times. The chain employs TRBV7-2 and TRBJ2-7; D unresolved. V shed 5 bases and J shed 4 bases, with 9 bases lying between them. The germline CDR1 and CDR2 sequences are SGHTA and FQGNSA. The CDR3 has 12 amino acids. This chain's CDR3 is CASSPYQYEQYF. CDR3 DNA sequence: TGTGCCAGCAGCCCCTACCAATACGAGCAGTACTTC. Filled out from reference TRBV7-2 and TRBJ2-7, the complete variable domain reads GAGVSQSPSNKVTEKGKDVELRCDPISGHTALYWYRQSLGQGLEFLIYFQGNSAPDKSGLPSDRFSAERTGGSVSTLTIQRTQQEDSAVYLCASSPYQYEQYFGPGTRLTVT.

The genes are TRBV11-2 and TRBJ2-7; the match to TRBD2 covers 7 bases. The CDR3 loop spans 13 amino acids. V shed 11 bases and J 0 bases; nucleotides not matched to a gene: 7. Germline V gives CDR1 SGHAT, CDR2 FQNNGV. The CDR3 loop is CAGQRDHSYEQYF. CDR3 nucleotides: TGTGCCGGTCAGCGGGACCACTCCTACGAGCAGTACTTC. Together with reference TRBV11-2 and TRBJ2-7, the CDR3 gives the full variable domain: EAGVAQSPRYKIIEKRQSVAFWCNPISGHATLYWYQQILGQGPKLLIQFQNNGVVDDSQLPKDRFSAERLKGVDSTLKIQPAKLEDSAVYLCAGQRDHSYEQYFGPGTRLTVT.

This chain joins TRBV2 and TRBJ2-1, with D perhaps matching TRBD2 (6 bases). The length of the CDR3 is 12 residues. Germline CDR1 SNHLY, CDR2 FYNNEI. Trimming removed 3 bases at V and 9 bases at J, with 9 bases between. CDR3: CASSDQAGEQFF. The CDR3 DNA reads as TGTGCCAGCAGTGATCAAGCGGGTGAGCAGTTCTTC.

The CDR3 coding sequence is TGTGCCAGCAGTTTTATGGGCCGGGAGCAGTACTTC. Its protein product is CASSFMGREQYF. This chain uses TRBV7-6 with TRBJ2-7, with unresolved D. CDR1 is SGHVS and CDR2 is FNYEAQ in the germline V gene. V lost 6 bases, J lost 7 bases, and 13 bases lay in between. This CDR3 has 12 residues.

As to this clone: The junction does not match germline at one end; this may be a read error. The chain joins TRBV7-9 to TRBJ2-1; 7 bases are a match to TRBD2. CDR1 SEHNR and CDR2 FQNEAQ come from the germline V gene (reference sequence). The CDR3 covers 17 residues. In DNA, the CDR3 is TGTTCCAGCAGCCCAAAGTCTAGGCTAGCGGTCCACAATGAGCAGTTCTTC. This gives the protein CSSSPKSRLAVHNEQFF.